This T cell receptor beta chain is from a study of T cell responses to AZD1222 COVID-19 vaccine. Some clones are missing from TCRdb's copy, which holds only in-frame ones; the method was immunoSEQ multiplex PCR. This sample has over 110,000 clones, with 85% to 95% found just once. Worth noting for this clone: What it binds is unknown.

Germline values: CDR1 SGHDT, CDR2 YYEEEE. Deletions cut 3 bases from V and 1 base from J, with 19 bases between. The CDR3 is made up of 17 amino acids. Findings and caveats of the study: Spike-specific TCR breadth rose after two AZD1222 doses, and depth rose as well. Among those given AZD1222, only 5 to 7 were seropositive at baseline. It should be noted that donors were predominantly white British and more often female, and clonal diversity was possibly underestimated.

Sequenced here: peripheral blood, sampled on day 0 of AZD1222 vaccination. J is TRBJ1-1 and V is TRBV5-6; no firm D call. The TCR comes from an adult in good health. DNA for the CDR3: TGTGCCAGCAGCTCGGACGGATGGGGAGCAGGGAACACTGAAGCTTTCTTT. Translated, it gives CASSSDGWGAGNTEAFF.